This is a list of T cell receptor beta chains from one sample in a study of patients and donors after allogeneic stem cell transplantation. TCRdb analysed the RT-PCR reads with MiXCR anew, one entry per CDR3 protein. The top ten hold approximately 3% of the sample, which has approximately 160,000 distinct CDR3 sequences, 30% seen once. Sequenced material: blood, either unsorted or a sorted T cell fraction (not recorded which). Receptors originate from a human donor who was either an allogeneic HSCT recipient or a stem cell or donor lymphocyte infusion donor (not recorded which). It is not recorded whose cells these are; they may come from a transplant donor. The CDR3 runs from the conserved cysteine through the conserved F or W. The order of the fields is V gene, J gene, D gene, clone size, CDR3 protein, CDR3 DNA. D genes are given only for firm matches. Expanded clones are given a class, and other clones once, few, many or no size at all.

>TRBV6-2/TRBV6-3|TRBJ1-2|.|many
CASFTPYGYTF
TGTGCCAGCTTCACCCCCTATGGCTACACCTTC
>TRBV10-3|TRBJ1-1|.|many
CAISSRTEAFF
TGTGCCATCAGCTCGCGGACTGAAGCTTTCTTT
>TRBV10-3|TRBJ1-5|.|.
CAISEAGYNQPQHF
TGTGCCATCAGTGAGGCAGGCTACAATCAGCCCCAGCATTTT
>TRBV4-2|TRBJ1-1|.|many
CASSQVGDLQPEAFF
TGTGCCAGCAGCCAAGTAGGAGACCTACAGCCTGAAGCTTTCTTT
>TRBV4-3|TRBJ2-5|TRBD2|.
CASSQDEAGVAETQYF
TGCGCCAGCAGCCAAGATGAGGCGGGAGTAGCGGAGACCCAGTACTTC
>TRBV7-2|TRBJ2-1|TRBD2|once
CASSPQSGTPYNEQFF
TGTGCCAGCAGCCCCCAGAGCGGGACCCCCTACAATGAGCAGTTCTTC
>TRBV4-3|TRBJ2-3|.|few
CASSQDGRGVRDTQYF
TGCGCCAGCAGCCAAGATGGGAGAGGGGTGAGAGATACGCAGTATTTT
>TRBV29-1|TRBJ1-5|.|.
CSVGDRFNQPQHF
TGCAGCGTTGGAGACAGGTTCAATCAGCCCCAGCATTTT
>TRBV5-1|TRBJ2-1|.|few
CASSLGESSYNEQFF
TGCGCCAGCAGCTTGGGAGAAAGCTCCTACAATGAGCAGTTCTTC
>TRBV6-5|TRBJ1-2|.|.
CASSYQGWEYGYTF
TGTGCCAGCAGTTACCAGGGCTGGGAGTATGGCTACACCTTC
>TRBV27|TRBJ2-7|TRBD2|few
CASSERGGRAYEQYF
TGTGCCAGCAGTGAAAGGGGCGGGAGGGCTTACGAGCAGTACTTC
>TRBV9|TRBJ1-3|.|.
CASSTNPSGLTGNTIYF
TGTGCCAGCAGCACAAACCCTTCGGGGCTAACTGGAAACACCATATATTTT
>TRBV7-8|TRBJ2-1|.|.
CATYSPETAHNEQFF
TGTGCCACCTACAGCCCCGAGACTGCCCACAATGAGCAGTTCTTC
>TRBV5-1|TRBJ1-5|TRBD1|.
CASSFGDRDNQPQHF
TGCGCCAGCAGCTTTGGAGACAGGGACAATCAGCCCCAGCATTTT
>TRBV5-1|TRBJ2-3|TRBD2|.
CASSRLAGTTDTQYF
TGCGCCAGCTCCCGACTAGCGGGAACCACAGATACGCAGTATTTT
>TRBV7-2|TRBJ2-5|.|few
CASSSHREETQYF
TGTGCCAGCAGCTCGCACAGGGAGGAGACCCAGTACTTC
>TRBV7-2|TRBJ1-3|TRBD1|many
CASSLGGQGRNTIYF
TGTGCCAGCAGCTTAGGTGGACAGGGAAGAAACACCATATATTTT
>TRBV10-3|TRBJ2-1|TRBD2|few
CATQLAGGINEQFF
TGTGCCACACAATTAGCGGGAGGTATCAATGAGCAGTTCTTC
>TRBV20-1|TRBJ2-7|.|.
CSARDSRGIYEQYF
TGCAGTGCTAGAGATTCCCGCGGGATTTACGAGCAGTACTTC
>TRBV7-8|TRBJ1-5|.|few
CASSPDTPNQPQHF
TGTGCCAGCAGCCCGGACACCCCGAATCAGCCCCAGCATTTT
>TRBV15|TRBJ2-3|TRBD2|.
CATSRDLSGRAIDTQYF
TGTGCCACCAGCAGAGATCTGAGCGGGAGGGCCATAGATACGCAGTATTTT
>TRBV7-9|TRBJ1-1|TRBD1|.
CASSPRTGGKRTEAFF
TGTGCCAGCAGCCCCAGGACAGGGGGCAAGAGGACTGAAGCTTTCTTT
>TRBV27|TRBJ1-1|.|many
CASSVDRNTEAFF
TGTGCCAGCAGTGTAGACAGGAACACTGAAGCTTTCTTT
>TRBV12-3/TRBV12-4|TRBJ1-4|.|many
CASSLSGGPFGKLFF
TGTGCCAGCAGTTTAAGTGGAGGGCCTTTCGGTAAACTGTTTTTT
>TRBV6-2/TRBV6-3|TRBJ2-7|TRBD2|few
CASTSTSSYEQYF
TGTGCCAGCACCTCGACTAGCAGCTACGAGCAGTACTTC
>TRBV4-1|TRBJ1-5|.|.
CASSQDRGTQPQHF
TGCGCCAGCAGCCAAGACAGGGGAACGCAGCCCCAGCATTTT
>TRBV7-2|TRBJ2-4|TRBD2|.
CASSHIAGGLAKNIQYF
TGTGCCAGCAGCCACATAGCGGGAGGGCTGGCCAAAAACATTCAGTACTTC
>TRBV7-9|TRBJ2-1|.|.
CASSWGWGSPPYNEQFF
TGTGCCAGCAGCTGGGGTTGGGGTAGCCCCCCATACAATGAGCAGTTCTTC
>TRBV29-1|TRBJ2-1|.|few
CSVEDVYSYNEQFF
TGCAGCGTTGAGGACGTCTACTCCTACAATGAGCAGTTCTTC
>TRBV4-3|TRBJ2-1|.|few
CASSQVYHNEQFF
TGCGCCAGCAGCCAAGTGTACCACAATGAGCAGTTCTTC
>TRBV20-1|TRBJ2-5|.|.
CSLYRQETQYF
TGCAGTCTCTACCGACAAGAGACCCAGTACTTC
>TRBV15|TRBJ2-1|TRBD2|few
CATSRVLAGDEQFF
TGTGCCACCAGCAGAGTACTAGCGGGAGATGAGCAGTTCTTC
>TRBV20-1|TRBJ2-2|.|.
CSAGTQPNTGELFF
TGCAGTGCTGGGACTCAACCGAACACCGGGGAGCTGTTTTTT
>TRBV12-3/TRBV12-4|TRBJ2-5|.|.
CASSFLWAPQETQYF
TGTGCCAGCAGTTTCCTATGGGCCCCACAAGAGACCCAGTACTTC
>TRBV24-1|TRBJ2-7|TRBD2|.
CATSDSGSVGEQYF
TGTGCCACCAGTGATAGCGGGAGTGTTGGCGAGCAGTACTTC